What follows are 27 T cell receptor beta chains derived from one specimen sequenced in a study of regulatory T cells in long-lasting Graves disease. Indicated time point: newly diagnosed GD, antithyroid drugs for less than 3 months. The TCR library was prepared using RNA isolated from PBMCs. CDR3 regions were amplified by Arm-PCR using iRepertoire HTBI primers to build TCR beta libraries. TCRdb used MiXCR to reprocess the multiplex PCR reads, holding one entry per CDR3 protein. The profile shows hundreds of thousands of distinct CDR3 sequences, roughly a sixth of them singletons. The sample here was peripheral blood mononuclear cells (PBMCs), taken at new diagnosis, from a patient treated with antithyroid drugs. The origin of the receptors is a female donor with Graves disease.

This clonotype was detected only a few times. The rearrangement joins TRBV20-1 to TRBJ2-2; perhaps TRBD2 as D (6 bases). The V end lost 0 bases, the J end lost 0 bases, and 11 bases lay between the germline ends. Germline V gives CDR1 DFQATT, CDR2 SNEGSKA (reference sequence). This CDR3 is 16 amino acids long. The CDR3 reads CSARDRGLTNTGELFF. The CDR3 bases are TGCAGTGCTAGAGATAGGGGACTTACGAACACCGGGGAGCTGTTTTTT.

There are many counts of this clonotype. V is TRBV10-3 and J is TRBJ2-1, with 10 bases aligning to TRBD2. Germline loops: CDR1 ENHRY, CDR2 SYGVKD. V shed 6 bases and J 5 bases; nucleotides not matched to a gene: 10. The CDR3 covers 16 residues. For the CDR3, the DNA is TGTGCCATCAGAGAACATACTAGCGGGGAAAACAATGAGCAGTTCTTC. Protein product: CAIREHTSGENNEQFF.

This clonotype was counted ten times or more. The V and J genes are TRBV14 and TRBJ1-2; D is unclear. The CDR3 is 14 residues long. V gave up 1 base and J gave up 4 bases, with 10 bases separating them. Germline V gene sequence: CDR1 SGHDN, CDR2 FVKESK. CDR3 nucleotide sequence: TGTGCCAGCAGCCAAGGTTGGAGTATCTATGGCTACACCTTC. It translates to CASSQGWSIYGYTF.

This clonotype was counted many times. The chain carries TRBV4-1 and TRBJ2-1; tentative D call: TRBD2 (6 bases). The ends were cut back, 0 bases at V and 4 bases at J, with 16 bases in the middle. This CDR3 region has 17 residues. Germline V gene data show CDR1 as MGHRA and CDR2 as YSYEKL. The CDR3 DNA is TGCGCCAGCAGCCAAGAATTTGAGCCGACTAGATACAATGAGCAGTTCTTC. Its protein is CASSQEFEPTRYNEQFF.

This clonotype occurred many times. The rearrangement uses TRBV29-1 and TRBJ1-2; D gene unclear. This CDR3 has 10 residues. V gave up 7 bases and J gave up 3 bases, with 6 bases separating them. Germline CDR1 SQVTM, CDR2 ANQGSEA. CDR3 nucleotides: TGCAGCGCCGACGACTATGGCTACACCTTC. The encoded protein is CSADDYGYTF.

The table lists this clonotype with many counts. The chain recombines TRBV20-1 with TRBJ1-5; 8 positions agree with TRBD1. The V gene's germline CDR1 is DFQATT and CDR2 SNEGSKA (reference sequence). This CDR3 contains 13 residues. The trim removed 6 bases at V and 4 bases at J, leaving 5 bases unmatched. The CDR3 DNA follows: TGCAGTGCCACCGGGACAGGTAATCAGCCCCAGCATTTT. Its translation: CSATGTGNQPQHF.

Many counts were recorded for this clonotype. The genes are TRBV28 and TRBJ1-1; D remains unclear. The CDR3 runs 13 residues. V was trimmed by 8 bases and J by 0 bases, leaving 10 bases between them. Germline-derived CDR1 and CDR2 are MDHEN and SYDVKM. This CDR3 is CASLSLMNTEAFF. DNA for the CDR3: TGTGCCAGCTTATCTCTTATGAACACTGAAGCTTTCTTT.

Remarks on this clonotype: A read error is likely here: a far larger clone is one base away. This chain links TRBV7-2 with TRBJ2-1; either TRBD1 or TRBD2 may fit D (6 bases each). This CDR3 contains 15 residues. Per germline, CDR1 SGHTA and CDR2 FQGNSA. Deletions cut 5 bases from V and 10 bases from J, with 21 bases between. The CDR3 reads CASSKGDGGPYEQFF. CDR3 DNA sequence: TGTGCCAGCAGCAAAGGGGATGGGGGGCCCTACGAGCAGTTCTTC.

This clonotype was seen at least ten times. The chain employs TRBV4-1 and TRBJ1-5; tentatively, D is TRBD1 (6 bases). This CDR3 region has 14 residues. The germline V and J ends were trimmed by 3 bases and 12 bases, with 18 bases remaining between them. In germline, CDR1 is MGHRA, CDR2 YSYEKL. In nucleotides, the CDR3 is TGCGCCAGCAGCCACAATCATGGGGGCGGGGGCCAGCATTTT. The encoded protein is CASSHNHGGGGQHF.

This clonotype was recorded at least ten times. The gene calls are TRBV5-1 and TRBJ1-1, with 9 bases matching TRBD1. V was clipped by 0 bases and J by 4 bases; unmatched bases: 7. Germline lookup yields CDR1 SGHRS and CDR2 YFSETQ. CDR3 length: 16 residues. The CDR3 nucleotides read TGCGCCAGCAGCTTGGCGACAGGGGGGTACGGCACTGAAGCTTTCTTT. Translation: CASSLATGGYGTEAFF.

At least ten counts were recorded for this clonotype. This chain connects TRBV6-1 to TRBJ1-1; D not resolved. V lost 2 bases, J lost 1 base, and 11 bases lay in between. The CDR3 is 15 amino acids. Germline V CDR1 and CDR2: MNHNS, SASEGT. The CDR3 sequence is CASSEQVYSNTEAFF. CDR3 coding DNA: TGTGCCAGCAGTGAACAGGTTTATTCGAACACTGAAGCTTTCTTT.

This clonotype has a count of ten or more. This sequence joins TRBV29-1 and TRBJ2-3; 8 bases fit TRBD2. Trimming cost V 3 bases and J 0 bases; bases outside gene matches: 5. This CDR3 is built from 15 residues. Germline lookup yields CDR1 SQVTM and CDR2 ANQGSEA. Here the CDR3 DNA reads TGCAGCGTTGATTACGGGGGGGCAAGCACAGATACGCAGTATTTT. Protein: CSVDYGGASTDTQYF.

This clonotype was seen more than once but under ten times. The genes are TRBV5-1 and TRBJ2-7; 8 bases are a match to TRBD1. In germline, CDR1 is SGHRS, CDR2 YFSETQ. V lost 4 bases and J lost 5; bases outside the gene matches: 14. The CDR3 has 16 amino acids. The CDR3 DNA reads TGCGCCAGCAGCCCCCCCGTTACAGGGGGGCGCGACGAGCAGTACTTC. It yields the protein CASSPPVTGGRDEQYF.

This clonotype was seen many times. This sequence joins TRBV28 and TRBJ1-2, with 11 positions matching TRBD1. The CDR3 extends over 17 amino acids. V was pared by 3 bases and J by 6 bases, with 12 bases of the junction left unmatched. Per germline, CDR1 MDHEN and CDR2 SYDVKM. CDR3 sequence (DNA): TGTGCCAGCAGTTTCCAACTCTGGGGACAGGGGGAGAATGGCTACACCTTC. Translated, it gives CASSFQLWGQGENGYTF.

This clonotype was observed many times. This chain uses TRBV9 with TRBJ2-5, with TRBD1 as a possible D gene (6 bases). CDR1 and CDR2 from the germline V gene are SGDLS and YYNGEE. This CDR3 is built from 15 residues. V lost 3 bases and J lost 5, with 17 bases in between. CDR3 coding DNA: TGTGCCAGCAGCGCATACACAGGGTCCGGTGAGACCCAGTACTTC. Translated: CASSAYTGSGETQYF.

The J gene is TRBJ1-5, the V gene TRBV25-1; D may be TRBD1 (5 bases). The CDR3 extends over 17 amino acids. V lost 7 bases and J lost 6, with 25 bases in between. Germline values: CDR1 MGHDK, CDR2 SYGVNS. Written as DNA, the CDR3 is TGTGCCAGCACGCCGGGACGGGGGTGGGCTAAATGTCAGCCCCAGCATTTT. Translating it yields CASTPGRGWAKCQPQHF.

This clonotype has at least ten counts. The chain employs TRBV5-1 and TRBJ2-2; D might be TRBD1 (6 bases). The CDR3 has 15 amino acids. The V end lost 5 bases, the J end lost 1 base, and 12 bases lay between the germline ends. Germline V gives CDR1 SGHRS, CDR2 YFSETQ. CDR3 DNA sequence: TGCGCCAGCAGTCCACCGGGACAGAACACCGGGGAGCTGTTTTTT. It encodes CASSPPGQNTGELFF. Using reference TRBV5-1 and TRBJ2-2 for the parts outside the CDR3, the full variable domain is KAGVTQTPRYLIKTRGQQVTLSCSPISGHRSVSWYQQTPGQGLQFLFEYFSETQRNKGNFPGRFSGRQFSNSRSEMNVSTLELGDSALYLCASSPPGQNTGELFFGEGSRLTVL.

This clonotype was counted ten times or more. The chain recombines TRBV4-1 with TRBJ2-1; D gene ambiguous. The ends were cut back, 1 base at V and 9 bases at J, with 19 bases in the middle. The V gene's germline CDR1 is MGHRA and CDR2 YSYEKL. The CDR3 is 16 amino acids. The CDR3 region is CASSQVMSALGGEQFF. Here the CDR3 DNA reads TGCGCCAGCAGCCAAGTAATGAGCGCCCTCGGTGGTGAGCAGTTCTTC.

The chain links TRBV19 to TRBJ1-4, with D possibly being TRBD1 (5 bases). Germline values: CDR1 LNHDA, CDR2 SQIVND (reference sequence). Trimming took 10 bases from V and 5 from J, leaving 11 bases between them. The CDR3 is 12 amino acids. CDR3 sequence reads: CATGGGNEKLFF. As DNA, the CDR3 is TGTGCCACTGGGGGTGGCAATGAAAAACTGTTTTTT. The full variable domain, in which reference TRBV19 and TRBJ1-4 provide the parts outside the CDR3, is DGGITQSPKYLFRKEGQNVTLSCEQNLNHDAMYWYRQDPGQGLRLIYYSQIVNDFQKGDIAEGYSVSREKKESFPLTVTSAQKNPTAFYLCATGGGNEKLFFGSGTQLSVL.

This clonotype was detected many times. This chain uses TRBV12-3 or TRBV12-4 with TRBJ1-6; D call uncertain. The CDR3 has 13 residues. V shed 6 bases and J shed 8 bases, with 11 bases lying between them. The CDR3 loop is CASSSAGDSPLHF. The CDR3 DNA reads as TGTGCCAGCAGCTCGGCTGGGGATTCACCCCTCCACTTT.

V usage is TRBV27 and J usage is TRBJ2-1, with D tentatively TRBD1 or TRBD2 (5 bases each). The CDR3 extends over 11 amino acids. Per the germline V gene, CDR1 is MNHEY and CDR2 is SMNVEV (reference sequence). V was trimmed by 7 bases and J by 8 bases, leaving 9 bases between them. The CDR3 loop is CASTLGDEQFF. For the CDR3, the DNA is TGTGCCAGCACCCTGGGGGATGAGCAGTTCTTC.

This clonotype was recorded at least ten times. J is TRBJ1-2 and V is TRBV27; TRBD1 agrees at 8 bases. The CDR3 contains 16 residues. V was pared by 2 bases and J by 4 bases, with 9 bases of the junction left unmatched. The germline CDR1 and CDR2 sequences are MNHEY and SMNVEV (reference sequence). The CDR3 protein is CASSLAGTGILYGYTF. The CDR3 bases are TGTGCCAGCAGTTTAGCCGGGACAGGCATCCTCTATGGCTACACCTTC.

This clonotype occurred many times. The chain carries TRBV28 and TRBJ2-7, with D perhaps matching TRBD2 (5 bases). Germline CDR1 MDHEN, CDR2 SYDVKM. Trimming cost V 8 bases and J 1 base, with 15 bases left between them. The CDR3 consists of 14 residues. CDR3 in amino acids: CASGGFAPSYEQYF. CDR3 DNA: TGTGCCAGCGGAGGATTTGCGCCATCCTACGAGCAGTACTTC.

This chain joins TRBV12-3 or TRBV12-4 and TRBJ2-5, with 7 bases identical to TRBD1. The trim removed 6 bases at V and 5 bases at J, leaving 15 bases unmatched. This CDR3 is 16 amino acids long. CDR3 protein: CASSQDLLQGHETQYF. As DNA, the CDR3 is TGTGCCAGCAGCCAAGATTTGTTACAGGGGCACGAGACCCAGTACTTC.

The rearrangement links TRBV18 to TRBJ2-7; tentative D call: TRBD1 (5 bases). This CDR3 contains 13 residues. V lost 9 bases to trimming and J lost 5 bases, with 17 bases between them. Per the germline V gene, CDR1 is KGHSH and CDR2 is LQKENI. Here the CDR3 DNA reads TGTGCCAGTACACAGGACCGTCTGGACGAGCAGTACTTC. Its protein product is CASTQDRLDEQYF.

The V call is TRBV24-1, the J call TRBJ1-2; D remains ambiguous. Trimming pared 3 bases from V and 2 bases from J, leaving 9 bases between. The V gene's germline CDR1 is KGHDR and CDR2 SFDVKD. The CDR3 is made up of 14 amino acids. CDR3 amino acids: CATSDPQTNYGYTF. In DNA, the CDR3 is TGTGCCACCAGTGATCCCCAGACGAACTATGGCTACACCTTC.

This clonotype was counted many times. The chain carries TRBV12-3 or TRBV12-4 and TRBJ1-5; D is ambiguous. This CDR3 is 12 amino acids long. V lost 5 bases and J 6 bases, leaving 8 bases between the germline ends. Written as DNA, the CDR3 is TGTGCCAGCAGTCCCAATACTCAGCCCCAGCATTTT. Its translation: CASSPNTQPQHF.